This TCR beta chain was recorded in a study of blood T cell repertoires in COVID-19. In the study overall: From the United States, Italy and Spain came samples of acute and convalescent COVID-19. In each case, the material was cDNA or gDNA derived from T cells, B-cell-depleted T cells, or PBMCs.

In the source study's methods: Scientists estimated how many nucleated cells there were by amplifying reference gene primers. The repertoire was sequenced with immunoSEQ multiplex PCR; TCRdb's copy has only in-frame clones and lacks some. V and J calls and clone size are copied from that table; D and trimming were computed from the DNA. Here the sample spans 150,000 to 200,000 clones, about 82% being singletons. The germline V gene encodes CDR1 SGHNT and CDR2 YENEEA. The CDR3 covers 16 residues. With V trimmed by 5 bases and J by 4 bases, 11 bases remained unmatched. The clonotype originates from a woman in her twenties or thirties with acute or convalescent COVID-19. The sample taken for sequencing was peripheral blood. The chain employs TRBV11-3 and TRBJ1-1; 9 nucleotides align to TRBD1. CDR3 region: CASSPGLTGGTTEAFF. CDR3 bases: TGTGCCAGCAGCCCCGGACTGACAGGGGGGACCACTGAAGCTTTCTTT.